This T cell receptor beta chain comes out of a study of T cell responses to AZD1222 COVID-19 vaccine (dated by TCRdb to about 2021). About the full investigation: Because spike-specific TCR depth and breadth did not differ between the two schedules, AZD1222 recipients who got a second dose at roughly 4 weeks were pooled with those who got a second dose at roughly 12 weeks. A total of 240 or so trial participants underwent TCR sequencing, of whom roughly 210 had received two doses of AZD1222 and some 25 had received two doses of the MenACWY control vaccine. Trial participants were enrolled into age subgroups of 18-55, 56-69 and 70-plus years, which contained around 150, 28 and 57 TCR-sequenced participants, respectively. On the study overall, not on this receptor specifically: Only five or six AZD1222 recipients were SARS-CoV-2 seropositive at baseline, limiting conclusions about previously exposed vaccinees. After two AZD1222 doses, spike-specific TCR breadth and depth were significantly higher than at day 0 and than in MenACWY recipients. In the small 56-69-year group, the increase in depth fell short of significance, most likely because of low power. Nearly half of unique spike-specific TCRs reportedly recognized epitopes outside regions mutated in the B.1.351 and B.1.1.7 variants. Because no day 14 peak-response samples were available, the repertoires could be characterized only after the peak T cell response. Vaccine-associated CD4 TCRs spanned the whole spike protein, with dominant responses in regions 160-218 and 743-854. Participants were mostly white British, with more females than males. The authors suggested clonal diversity may have been underestimated.

V is clipped by 5 bases and J by 3 bases, and the sequence between their germline boundaries is 17 bases long. Including cysteine and phenylalanine, the CDR3 has 15 amino acids. The sequence is cut down to CDR3 DNA, 45 bases in frame from base 1. CDR1 and CDR2 are read off the germline V gene as SGHAT and FQNNGV. The CDR3 regions of human TCRbeta chains were analyzed by immunosequencing. On the study's bioinformatics: Repertoire TCRs were checked for matches against a reference library of SARS-CoV-2-specific TCRs that had been generated using the MIRA antigen-specificity platform. Breadth was defined as the fraction of unique TCRs that were SARS-CoV-2-associated. Depth was defined as the fraction of total T cells that were SARS-CoV-2-associated. Using the MIRA data, each spike-specific TCR was mapped to the spike region that the TCR reacts to and placed in a CD4 or CD8 class. Log10-transformed breadth and depth values were compared by one-way ANOVA with Sidak's multiple comparisons tests. TCRdb took over this immuneACCESS table, retaining in-frame rearrangements with V and J assigned. Such tables are incomplete; in checked studies, under half of the missing clones stem from an unresolved V gene, and the remainder is unexplained. V, J and clone size were drawn from that table, and D and trimming were deduced from the DNA. Present in this sample are about 130,000 clones, about nine tenths of which were seen just once. 5% to 6.5% of the sample belongs to the ten largest clones.

The time point label, as the study defines it: baseline before first vaccination. Vaccinee samples were obtained from the UK trials COV001 and COV002, which included a single-blind randomized controlled phase 2/3 trial of AZD1222 (ChAdOx1 nCoV-19) in healthy adults. Trial participant PBMC samples were collected at day 0 and day 28 after the second dose for TCRbeta chain sequencing. A note on this clone: This clone's antigen is unknown. No base-level quality is on record; no much larger clone is a single base apart.

Sequences were derived from peripheral blood, sampled on day 0 of AZD1222 vaccination. Recombination linked TRBV11-2 to TRBJ2-7; the best D guess is TRBD1, with 5 bases matching. This sequence was found in an adult in good health. The bases are TGTGCCAGCAGCGACCCCATTAAGGGGATCTACGAGCAGTACTTC. Translated, it gives CASSDPIKGIYEQYF.